This T cell receptor (beta chain) was found in a study of identical twins. Trimming removed 2 bases from V and 12 bases from J, with 15 bases in between. This CDR3 region has 13 residues. Looked up from germline, CDR1 is SGHRS and CDR2 is YFSETQ. Each CDR3 protein is one row after TCRdb ran MiXCR on the 5' RACE reads. The sample carries 450,000 to 650,000 distinct CDR3 sequences, 9% to 10% recorded once. These data were also filed under a second study, of yellow fever vaccine responses in identical twins.

This TCR was sampled from a woman in her late teens or twenties in good health. Sequences were obtained from PBMCs. The chain is built from TRBV5-1 and TRBJ2-1, with a possible D match to TRBD1 (6 bases). For the CDR3, the DNA is TGCGCCAGCAGCTTCGTTTCGGCGACAGGGCAGTTCTTC. It specifies CASSFVSATGQFF. Drawing the rest from reference TRBV5-1 and TRBJ2-1, the complete variable domain is KAGVTQTPRYLIKTRGQQVTLSCSPISGHRSVSWYQQTPGQGLQFLFEYFSETQRNKGNFPGRFSGRQFSNSRSEMNVSTLELGDSALYLCASSFVSATGQFFGPGTRLTVL.